A selection of T cell receptor beta chains follows, all from one sample in a study of blood T cell repertoires in COVID-19. Data came from immunoSEQ multiplex PCR; TCRdb stores just in-frame clones and leaves some out. The repertoire has some 300,000 clones, more than 85% of them found once; the top ten carry approximately 0.93%. The material sequenced was PBMCs or T cells enriched from blood (not recorded which). These receptors originate from a woman aged 25 to 39 who had recovered from COVID-19. Both conserved end residues are part of each CDR3. The D gene is left open where the match is weak. Part of the rows lack a size; the others show once, few, many or a class for expanded clones.

d_call	j_call	v_call	clone_size	cdr3_nt	cdr3_aa
.	TRBJ1-2	TRBV28	.	TGTGCCAGTGAGGGCGATCGCAACTATGGCTACACCTTC	CASEGDRNYGYTF
TRBD2	TRBJ2-5	TRBV5-1	.	TGCGCCAGCAGCTTGGCCGTAGCGGGGGGACAAGAGACCCAGTACTTC	CASSLAVAGGQETQYF
.	TRBJ1-4	TRBV6-4	.	TGTGCCAGCCTAAGTACTCTGAGAGGTGAAAAACTGTTTTTT	CASLSTLRGEKLFF
.	TRBJ2-3	TRBV5-5	.	TGTGCCAGCAGCTCTGTAACTGGCACAGATACGCAGTATTTT	CASSSVTGTDTQYF
.	TRBJ1-2	TRBV6-5	few	TGTGCCAGCAGTCGCAGGGGTAACTATGGCTACACCTTC	CASSRRGNYGYTF
.	TRBJ1-5	TRBV24-1	.	TGTGCCACCAGTGATATCGACGGGGCCCAGCATTTT	CATSDIDGAQHF
.	TRBJ1-1	TRBV30	.	TGTGCCTACACCCTAGATGATGTGGCTGAAGCTTTCTTT	CAYTLDDVAEAFF
TRBD1	TRBJ1-6	TRBV6-4	.	TGTGCCAGCAGTGACCTTGCAGGGGGTGGTTCACCCCTCCACTTT	CASSDLAGGGSPLHF
.	TRBJ1-5	TRBV9	.	TGTGCCAGCAGCGTAGGCGGTGGACAGAATCAGCCCCAGCATTTT	CASSVGGGQNQPQHF
.	TRBJ2-3	TRBV7-2	.	TGTGCCAGCAGTTTCAAAGGCGGAGATACGCAGTATTTT	CASSFKGGDTQYF
TRBD1	TRBJ2-5	TRBV12-5	.	TGTGCTAGTGGCCCCCCGGGACAGGGGGCCCAAGAGACCCAGTACTTC	CASGPPGQGAQETQYF
.	TRBJ1-2	TRBV18	.	TGTGCCAGCTCACCAAACGGGAACGCTAACTATGGCTACACCTTC	CASSPNGNANYGYTF
TRBD1	TRBJ1-4	TRBV29-1	.	TGCAGCGTTGAGGACAGGGCGAATGAAAAACTGTTTTTT	CSVEDRANEKLFF
.	TRBJ1-4	TRBV6-5	.	TGTGCCAGCAGCCTTCTGAGGCAGCCTGAGGAAAAACTGTTTTTT	CASSLLRQPEEKLFF
.	TRBJ1-5	TRBV19	.	TGTGCCAGTTGGGGCGGCAATCAGCCCCAGCATTTT	CASWGGNQPQHF
.	TRBJ2-3	TRBV12-5	.	TGTGCTAGTGGTGATACAGGGAGGGGGGATACGCAGTATTTT	CASGDTGRGDTQYF
.	TRBJ2-1	TRBV3-1/TRBV3-2	few	TGTGCCAGCAGCCGGGGGGGGCCGAGCTCCTACAATGAGCAGTTCTTC	CASSRGGPSSYNEQFF
.	TRBJ1-5	TRBV7-6	.	TGTGCCAGCAGCTTAGCGGCGGGGTTGGCTCAGCCCCAGCATTTT	CASSLAAGLAQPQHF
TRBD2	TRBJ2-5	TRBV7-9	once	TGTGCCAGCAGCCCCAGCGGGGGGCCCGGACCGCTAGAGACCCAGTACTTC	CASSPSGGPGPLETQYF
TRBD2	TRBJ2-5	TRBV28	.	TGTGCCAGCCGTACACTAGCGGGGGGCCAAGAGACCCAGTACTTC	CASRTLAGGQETQYF
.	TRBJ2-7	TRBV15	.	TGTGCCACCAGCAGGCCGCCGGGCTACGAGCAGTACTTC	CATSRPPGYEQYF
TRBD1	TRBJ1-6	TRBV6-6	few	TGTGCCAGCAGCTACGATCGGGTCGGGACAGGGAGATATAATTCACCCCTCCACTTT	CASSYDRVGTGRYNSPLHF
.	TRBJ1-2	TRBV28	.	TGTGCCAGCAGTCCTATCTTGCGGGCTAACTATGGCTACACCTTC	CASSPILRANYGYTF
TRBD1	TRBJ2-7	TRBV6-5	once	TGTGCCAGCAGGACCGGGACAGGGGTTTACGACGAGCAGTACTTC	CASRTGTGVYDEQYF
TRBD1	TRBJ1-1	TRBV6-5	.	TGTGCCAGCAGTTCTAGGACAGGTAGCACTGAAGCTTTCTTT	CASSSRTGSTEAFF
.	TRBJ1-1	TRBV6-5	.	TGTGCCAGCAGTTACGAGTCGGCTGAAGCTTTCTTT	CASSYESAEAFF
TRBD2	TRBJ2-7	TRBV5-1	.	TGCGCCAGCAGCTATGGGACTAGCGGCTCCTACGAGCAGTACTTC	CASSYGTSGSYEQYF
.	TRBJ1-1	TRBV11-3	.	TGTGCCAGCAGCTCTACAGGGAACACTGAAGCTTTCTTT	CASSSTGNTEAFF
TRBD2	TRBJ2-5	TRBV6-1	.	TGTGCCAGCAGTGAATTTAGCGGGGGGGCAGAGACCCAGTACTTC	CASSEFSGGAETQYF
.	TRBJ1-2	TRBV5-1	.	TGCGCCAGCATGACAGGAGAAGGCTACACCTTC	CASMTGEGYTF
.	TRBJ1-5	TRBV28	.	TGTGCCAGCAGTCCTACAGGGACTCAGCCCCAGCATTTT	CASSPTGTQPQHF
TRBD2	TRBJ2-7	TRBV5-4	.	TGTGCCAGCAGCTCCCTAACTAGCGGGGGGTCCCGCGAGCAGTACTTC	CASSSLTSGGSREQYF
TRBD1	TRBJ2-2	TRBV6-1	.	TGTGCCAGCAGTGAACCCGGGACAGGGAAACCCGGGGAGCTGTTTTTT	CASSEPGTGKPGELFF